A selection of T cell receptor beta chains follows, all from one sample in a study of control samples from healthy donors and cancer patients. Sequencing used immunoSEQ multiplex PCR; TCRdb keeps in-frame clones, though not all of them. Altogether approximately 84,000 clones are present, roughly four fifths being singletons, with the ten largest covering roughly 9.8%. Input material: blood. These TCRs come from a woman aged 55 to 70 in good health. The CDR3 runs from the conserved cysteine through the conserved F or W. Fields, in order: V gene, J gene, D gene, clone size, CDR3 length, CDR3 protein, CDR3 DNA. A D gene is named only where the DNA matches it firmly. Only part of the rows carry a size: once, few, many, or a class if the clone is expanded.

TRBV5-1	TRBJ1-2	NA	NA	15	CASSLPGLGSGGYTF	TGCGCCAGCAGCTTGCCCGGGTTAGGATCGGGTGGCTACACCTTC
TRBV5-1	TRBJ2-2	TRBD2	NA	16	CASSLGLAGIGGELFF	TGCGCCAGCAGCTTGGGGCTAGCGGGAATCGGCGGGGAGCTGTTTTTT
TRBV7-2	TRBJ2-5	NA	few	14	CASSLAGAGETQYF	TGTGCCAGCAGCTTAGCGGGGGCGGGGGAGACCCAGTACTTC
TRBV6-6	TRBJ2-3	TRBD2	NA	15	CASSYRRGGTDTQYF	TGTGCCAGCAGTTATCGGCGGGGGGGAACAGATACGCAGTATTTT
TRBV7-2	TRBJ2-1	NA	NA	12	CASSLLLVSVFF	TGTGCCAGCAGCTTATTACTAGTGTCTGTGTTCTTC
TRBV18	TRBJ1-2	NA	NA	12	CASSPGDYGYTF	TGTGCCAGCTCACCTGGAGACTATGGCTACACCTTC
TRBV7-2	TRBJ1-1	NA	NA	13	CASSLWTNTEAFF	TGTGCCAGCAGCTTATGGACGAACACTGAAGCTTTCTTT
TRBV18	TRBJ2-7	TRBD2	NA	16	CASSRRLAGGYYEQYF	TGTGCCAGCTCAAGACGACTAGCGGGAGGGTACTACGAGCAGTACTTC
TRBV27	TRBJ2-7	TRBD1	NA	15	CASTSYRGPQGEQYF	TGTGCCAGCACTTCATACAGGGGACCGCAGGGCGAGCAGTACTTC
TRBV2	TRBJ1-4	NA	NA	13	CASTARTNEKLFF	TGTGCCAGCACGGCGCGGACTAATGAAAAACTGTTTTTT
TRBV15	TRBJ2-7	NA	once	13	CATSTPASYEQYF	TGTGCCACCAGCACGCCGGCCTCCTACGAGCAGTACTTC
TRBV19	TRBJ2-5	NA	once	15	CASSMGLGSGETQYF	TGTGCCAGTAGTATGGGACTGGGCTCGGGGGAGACCCAGTACTTC
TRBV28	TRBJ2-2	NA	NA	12	CASSLNTGELFF	TGTGCCAGCAGTTTAAACACCGGGGAGCTGTTTTTT
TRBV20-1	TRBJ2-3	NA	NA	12	CSASRGTDTQYF	TGCAGTGCTAGTAGGGGCACAGATACGCAGTATTTT
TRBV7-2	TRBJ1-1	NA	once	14	CASSLGGFNTEAFF	TGTGCCAGCAGCTTAGGTGGGTTCAACACTGAAGCTTTCTTT
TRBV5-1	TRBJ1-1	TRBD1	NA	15	CASSPAGTANTEAFF	TGCGCCAGCAGCCCGGCCGGGACAGCTAACACTGAAGCTTTCTTT
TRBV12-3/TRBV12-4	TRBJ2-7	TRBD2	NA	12	CASSRGLTEQYF	TGTGCCAGCAGCCGGGGACTAACCGAGCAGTACTTC
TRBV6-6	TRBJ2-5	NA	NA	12	CASQHFTETQYF	TGTGCCAGCCAACACTTTACGGAGACCCAGTACTTC
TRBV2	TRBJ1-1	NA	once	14	CASSEEGRGTEAFF	TGTGCCAGCAGTGAAGAAGGGAGGGGGACTGAAGCTTTCTTT
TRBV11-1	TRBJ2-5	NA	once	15	CASSLGGSNQETQYF	TGTGCCAGCAGCTTAGGCGGTAGCAACCAAGAGACCCAGTACTTC
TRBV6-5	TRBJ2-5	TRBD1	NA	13	CASNDRVQETQYF	TGTGCCAGCAACGACAGGGTTCAAGAGACCCAGTACTTC
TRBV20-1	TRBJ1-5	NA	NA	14	CSASIGETSQPQHF	TGCAGTGCTAGTATTGGGGAAACGAGTCAGCCCCAGCATTTT
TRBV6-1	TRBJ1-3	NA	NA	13	CASSDWGVNTIYF	TGTGCCAGCAGTGATTGGGGGGTCAACACCATATATTTT
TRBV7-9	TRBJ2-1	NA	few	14	CASSYSKTYNEQFF	TGTGCCAGCAGCTATTCCAAGACCTACAATGAGCAGTTCTTC
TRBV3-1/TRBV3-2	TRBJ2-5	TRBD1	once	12	CASDRAGETQYF	TGTGCCAGCGACAGGGCGGGAGAGACCCAGTACTTC
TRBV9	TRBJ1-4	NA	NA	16	CASSVVYTTTNEKLFF	TGTGCCAGCAGCGTAGTATATACGACAACTAATGAAAAACTGTTTTTT
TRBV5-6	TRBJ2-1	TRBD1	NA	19	CASSRGQGHVGRTYNEQFF	TGTGCCAGCAGCCGGGGACAGGGGCACGTCGGACGCACCTACAATGAGCAGTTCTTC
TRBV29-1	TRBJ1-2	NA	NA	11	CSVQGMDGYTF	TGCAGCGTTCAGGGGATGGATGGCTACACCTTC